This section outlines one T cell receptor (beta chain) sequence together with its context. Its antigen remains unidentified. The PCR used 60 Vbeta and 13 Jbeta primers. Assay used: immunoSEQ multiplex PCR; TCRdb lists only in-frame clones, some missing. This sample has 160,000 or so clones, with around 77% found just once. This specimen belongs to a study of cytomegalovirus exposure and HLA in healthy donors. Study results and caveats: The study put under 200 TCR beta chains on its list as cytomegalovirus-associated. Another analysis was done later, and it associated roughly 15,000 TCR beta sequences with HLA alleles at 0.05 false discovery rate. Researchers reported in a later analysis that common viral pathogens appeared linked to several top clusters. A few chains tied to CMV proved CMV antigen-specific in vitro.

Germline assignment: CDR1 SGDLS and CDR2 YYNGEE. The CDR3 length is 15 residues. Trimming pared 3 bases from V and 0 bases from J, leaving 12 bases between. Sequencing was done on a sample of PBMCs. This sequence was found in a man younger than 45 in good health and CMV-seropositive. The V call is TRBV9, the J call TRBJ1-2; maybe TRBD1 (6 bases). CDR3 protein: CASSGGAGANYGYTF. The CDR3 bases are TGTGCCAGCAGCGGAGGGGCAGGGGCTAACTATGGCTACACCTTC. Using reference TRBV9 and TRBJ1-2 for the parts outside the CDR3, the full variable domain is DSGVTQTPKHLITATGQRVTLRCSPRSGDLSVYWYQQSLDQGLQFLIQYYNGEERAKGNILERFSAQQFPDLHSELNLSSLELGDSALYFCASSGGAGANYGYTFGSGTRLTVV.